The source of this T cell receptor beta chain is a study of blood T cell repertoires in COVID-19. Study context: Samples of COVID-19 (acute and convalescent) were obtained from the United States, Italy and Spain. PBMCs, B-cell-depleted T cells, or T cells were the source of the cDNA or gDNA that made up the material.

Under the authors' procedure: Amplification of reference gene primers was used by the study to estimate nucleated cell counts. Some clones are missing from TCRdb's copy, which holds only in-frame ones; the method was immunoSEQ multiplex PCR. That table furnishes V, J and clone size, whereas the DNA furnished D and trimming. The data contain hundreds of thousands of clones, around 82% of them singletons. Losses at the gene ends were 7 bases for V and 0 bases for J; bases not matched to a gene: 5. The CDR3 contains 15 residues. Germline assignment: CDR1 MNHEY and CDR2 SVGAGI. Sequenced material: peripheral blood. The chain recombines TRBV6-5 with TRBJ2-1; TRBD2 matches at 8 bases. The source is a woman between 50 and 59 years old with acute or convalescent COVID-19. CDR3 residues: CASTRGGYSYNEQFF. The DNA of the CDR3 is TGTGCCAGCACCCGCGGGGGGTACTCCTACAATGAGCAGTTCTTC.